This T cell receptor beta chain was found in a study of T cells in localized non-small cell lung cancer. Findings and limits, study-wide: A median about 50 of the top 100 tumor clones appeared in adjacent lung.

Trimming pared 5 bases from V and 5 bases from J, leaving 14 bases between. The CDR3 loop spans 14 amino acids. Germline V gene sequence: CDR1 MNHEY, CDR2 SMNVEV (reference sequence). TCRdb keeps only in-frame clones here, not all; method: immunoSEQ multiplex PCR. The top ten hold around 21% of the sample, which has about 82,000 clones, 80% seen once. In regard to this clone: As yet, its antigen is unknown.

The chain carries TRBV27 and TRBJ2-3; no reliable D call. The clonotype comes from a man aged 40-75 years with stage II squamous cell lung carcinoma. Source: PBMCs, taken before any cancer treatment. The CDR3 here is CASSTRRVGDTQYF. CDR3 sequence (DNA): TGTGCCAGCAGTACCCGACGTGTTGGAGATACGCAGTATTTT.